Presented here are 23 T cell receptor beta chains from one specimen sequenced in a study of cytotoxic CD8 clonotypes in ibrutinib-treated CLL. Using immunoSEQ multiplex PCR, the repertoire was profiled, and TCRdb retains in-frame clones only, with some absent. The table includes about 310,000 clones, almost 80% detected once. The sample consisted of PBMCs, taken before ibrutinib treatment. The receptors derive from a human donor with chronic lymphocytic leukemia.

CDR3 protein: CASGGTSSYEQYF. CDR3 nucleotides: TGTGCCAGCGGGGGGACTAGCAGCTACGAGCAGTACTTC. V gene TRBV27 combines with J gene TRBJ2-7, with 9 nucleotides matching TRBD2. Germline lookup yields CDR1 MNHEY and CDR2 SMNVEV (reference sequence). The CDR3 loop spans 13 amino acids. J was trimmed by 3 bases and V by 8 bases; bases with no gene match: 5.

The V gene is TRBV15, the J gene TRBJ2-7; a weak D match, TRBD2 (6 bases). The V end was cut by 0 bases, the J end by 3 bases, with 36 bases between. CDR3 length: 23 residues. Looked up from germline, CDR1 is LNHNV and CDR2 is YYDKDF (reference sequence). The CDR3 DNA reads as TGTGCCACCAGCAGAGATCGGGTTTGGGGAGTTTGGACTCGAGTCGAGGGACTCTACGAGCAGTACTTC. Translation: CATSRDRVWGVWTRVEGLYEQYF.

In this sample, this clone turned up once. This CDR3 reads CASSYIPRFGSTAMVYTF. The CDR3 region has the DNA TGTGCCAGCAGTTATATCCCCCGTTTTGGGTCTACAGCTATGGTCTACACCTTC. V is TRBV28 and J is TRBJ1-2; no firm D call. Germline V gene lookup returns CDR1 MDHEN and CDR2 SYDVKM. The CDR3 totals 18 residues. V was pared by 4 bases and J by 10 bases, with 31 bases between.

This rearrangement joins TRBV5-1 to TRBJ2-7; 7 nucleotides align to TRBD1. Trimming at V came to 2 bases and at J to 6 bases, leaving 8 bases not matched to a gene. Germline loops: CDR1 SGHRS, CDR2 YFSETQ. This CDR3 spans 14 amino acids. The CDR3: CASSFAGTDREQYF. The CDR3 coding sequence is TGCGCCAGCAGCTTTGCCGGGACAGACCGCGAGCAGTACTTC.

This sequence joins TRBV5-1 and TRBJ2-3; D is undetermined. The CDR3 is 13 amino acids. CDR1 SGHRS and CDR2 YFSETQ come from the germline V gene. Trimming shortened V by 7 bases and J by 0 bases, and 9 bases separated the two germline ends. CDR3 amino acids: CASYLFSTDTQYF. In DNA, the CDR3 is TGCGCCAGCTATCTGTTTAGCACAGATACGCAGTATTTT.

This clone appeared once. This chain links TRBV7-2 with TRBJ1-4, with D perhaps matching TRBD1 (6 bases). Germline loops: CDR1 SGHTA, CDR2 FQGNSA. This CDR3 is built from 15 residues. V lost 5 bases and J lost 7, with 17 bases in between. The CDR3: CASSPLGGRVEKLFF. The CDR3 DNA sequence: TGTGCCAGCAGCCCTCTCGGGGGGCGCGTTGAAAAACTGTTTTTT.

V is TRBV15 and J is TRBJ2-7, with TRBD2 matching over 12 bases. V dropped 4 bases and J dropped 2; count of bases not matched to a gene: 3. CDR3 length: 15 residues. The germline V gene encodes CDR1 LNHNV and CDR2 YYDKDF (reference sequence). CDR3 coding DNA: TGTGCCACCAGCATCACTAGCGGGAGGCCCTACGAGCAGTACTTC. The encoded protein is CATSITSGRPYEQYF.

The chain combines TRBV28 with TRBJ1-1; D is perhaps TRBD1 (5 bases). Germline CDR1 and CDR2: MDHEN and SYDVKM. The V end lost 1 base, the J end lost 4 bases, and 13 bases lay between the germline ends. This CDR3 region has 15 residues. CDR3 protein: CASSLYRLGSTEAFF. CDR3 coding DNA: TGTGCCAGCAGTTTATACAGGTTAGGGTCCACTGAAGCTTTCTTT. The full variable domain, with the rest looked up from reference TRBV28 and TRBJ1-1, is DVKVTQSSRYLVKRTGEKVFLECVQDMDHENMFWYRQDPGLGLRLIYFSYDVKMKEKGDIPEGYSVSREKKERFSLILESASTNQTSMYLCASSLYRLGSTEAFFGQGTRLTVV.

The chain links TRBV4-3 to TRBJ2-2; 8 nucleotides match TRBD1. V was clipped by 0 bases and J by 5 bases; unmatched bases: 11. Per the germline V gene, CDR1 is LGHNA and CDR2 is YSLEER. This CDR3 spans 18 amino acids. This chain's CDR3 is CASSQDVLETGATGELFF. DNA of the CDR3: TGCGCCAGCAGCCAAGACGTTCTAGAGACAGGGGCAACCGGGGAGCTGTTTTTT.

In nucleotides, the CDR3 is TGTGCCAGCAGCGTAGTTGGGGGCCACTTCCCACCGCAGTTCTTC. Translated, it gives CASSVVGGHFPPQFF. The chain joins TRBV9 to TRBJ2-1; D might be TRBD1 (6 bases). From germline, CDR1 is SGDLS and CDR2 YYNGEE. This CDR3 region has 15 residues. V lost 0 bases and J lost 12, with 19 bases in between.

The gene calls are TRBV2 and TRBJ2-7, with 9 bases matching TRBD1. J was trimmed by 4 bases and V by 0 bases; bases with no gene match: 4. The germline gives CDR1 SNHLY, CDR2 FYNNEI. This CDR3 contains 15 residues. The CDR3 DNA follows: TGTGCCAGCAGTGAAGCTCCGGACAGGGGTTACGAGCAGTACTTC. It yields the protein CASSEAPDRGYEQYF.

The CDR3 spells CAITDGRSYNEQFF. The CDR3 nucleotides read TGTGCCATCACGGACGGGAGGTCCTACAATGAGCAGTTCTTC. The rearrangement links TRBV10-3 to TRBJ2-1; 7 bases align to TRBD2. The CDR3 has 14 residues. V was pared by 7 bases and J by 1 base, with 4 bases of the junction left unmatched. The germline gives CDR1 ENHRY, CDR2 SYGVKD.

V gene TRBV4-3 combines with J gene TRBJ2-7, with TRBD2 as a possible D gene (6 bases). This CDR3 comprises 20 residues. The V end lost 1 base, the J end lost 1 base, and 26 bases lay between the germline ends. CDR1 and CDR2 (germline): LGHNA, YSLEER. The CDR3 nucleotides are TGCGCCAGCAGCCAAGGCCCAACCTCGGGGAGCCAGCGGGCTTCCTACGAGCAGTACTTC. Translating gives CASSQGPTSGSQRASYEQYF.

This clone was recorded a few times. The rearrangement links TRBV9 to TRBJ2-3; TRBD2 matches 8 bases. This CDR3 is 18 amino acids long. CDR1 SGDLS and CDR2 YYNGEE come from the germline V gene. With V trimmed by 0 bases and J by 3 bases, 12 bases remained unmatched. CDR3 nucleotides: TGTGCCAGCAGCGTAGAGCCACTTGTGGCGGGGGGTACAGATACGCAGTATTTT. The encoded protein is CASSVEPLVAGGTDTQYF.

This chain joins TRBV18 and TRBJ1-2; the D is unclear. Germline V gene sequence: CDR1 KGHSH, CDR2 LQKENI. V gave up 1 base and J gave up 6 bases, with 9 bases separating them. This CDR3 contains 13 residues. The CDR3: CASSPLAGDGYTF. CDR3 in DNA: TGTGCCAGCTCACCACTAGCTGGGGATGGCTACACCTTC.

This clone was seen more than once but under ten times. The chain combines TRBV6-1 with TRBJ2-3; possibly TRBD1 for D (6 bases). The CDR3 runs to 14 residues. CDR1 is MNHNS, CDR2 SASEGT, per germline. The V gene lost 8 bases and the J gene lost 2 bases, with 14 bases spanning the gap. In nucleotides, the CDR3 is TGTGCCAGCCCCGACAGGTACTCCACAGATACGCAGTATTTT. This translates into CASPDRYSTDTQYF.

The V gene is TRBV14, the J gene TRBJ1-1; 9 bases are a match to TRBD1. The CDR3 consists of 14 residues. CDR1 SGHDN and CDR2 FVKESK come from the germline V gene. J was trimmed by 8 bases and V by 3 bases; bases with no gene match: 7. CDR3 nucleotides: TGTGCCAGCAGCCAGTACAGGGGGCAGAAAGAAGCTTTCTTT. Translation gives CASSQYRGQKEAFF. Looking up the rest from reference TRBV14 and TRBJ1-1 gives the full variable domain: EAGVTQFPSHSVIEKGQTVTLRCDPISGHDNLYWYRRVMGKEIKFLLHFVKESKQDESGMPNNRFLAERTGGTYSTLKVQPAELEDSGVYFCASSQYRGQKEAFFGQGTRLTVV.

This chain connects TRBV7-2 to TRBJ2-5; 9 bases match TRBD2. Germline CDR1 and CDR2: SGHTA and FQGNSA. The CDR3 contains 18 residues. Losses at the gene ends were 2 bases for V and 1 base for J; bases not matched to a gene: 11. Here the CDR3 reads CASSLIPSGIGGQETQYF. The CDR3 DNA reads as TGTGCCAGCAGCTTAATACCTAGCGGGATTGGGGGCCAAGAGACCCAGTACTTC.

The CDR3 spells CASSYATVNEQFF. The DNA of the CDR3 is TGTGCCAGCAGTTACGCGACAGTCAATGAGCAGTTCTTC. This chain connects TRBV6-5 to TRBJ2-1; D may be TRBD1 (5 bases). The CDR3 contains 13 residues. Trimming removed 2 bases from V and 6 bases from J, with 8 bases in between. Per germline, CDR1 MNHEY and CDR2 SVGAGI.

The rearrangement links TRBV5-4 to TRBJ2-3; weak D call: TRBD1 (6 bases). This CDR3 has 14 amino acids. V dropped 2 bases and J dropped 2 bases, with 9 bases sitting between them. Germline V gives CDR1 SGHNT, CDR2 YYREEE (reference sequence). As DNA, the CDR3 is TGTGCCAGCAGCTTCGGACAGACCACAGATACGCAGTATTTT. This gives the protein CASSFGQTTDTQYF.

The chain has TRBV15 and TRBJ2-5, with D perhaps TRBD2 (5 bases). Germline CDR1 LNHNV, CDR2 YYDKDF (reference sequence). V was shortened by 0 bases and J by 4 bases, with 12 bases between the two germline ends. This CDR3 region has 15 residues. CDR3 nucleotides: TGTGCCACCAGCAGAGAGGGTTTAGCGTTAGAGACCCAGTACTTC. Translation gives CATSREGLALETQYF.

This chain uses TRBV30 with TRBJ2-3, with D unclear. The length of the CDR3 is 14 residues. Germline V lookup: CDR1 GTSNPN, CDR2 SVGIG (reference sequence). Between the trimmed V and J ends, which lost 5 bases and 5 bases, there was a span of 17 bases. CDR3 region: CAWDQLGMEDTQYF. CDR3 nucleotide sequence: TGTGCCTGGGACCAGTTGGGGATGGAAGATACGCAGTATTTT.

The chain has TRBV28 and TRBJ1-5, with TRBD1 as a possible D gene (5 bases). Trimming took off 4 bases at V and 7 bases at J, with 23 bases between the two ends. CDR1 is MDHEN and CDR2 is SYDVKM in the germline V gene. The CDR3 has 17 amino acids. In DNA, the CDR3 is TGTGCCAGCAGTTATATGCCCCGGAGGGCAGGGAGGCAGCCCCAGCATTTT. This encodes CASSYMPRRAGRQPQHF.